This entry is about one T cell receptor beta chain. This entry belongs to a study of shared clonotypes between healthy human individuals. Assay: immunoSEQ multiplex PCR; the TCRdb copy retains only in-frame clones and omits some. The sample includes 650,000 to 800,000 clones, roughly 72% seen only once; the top ten take under 2%. This CDR3 is built from 14 residues. V was trimmed by 2 bases and J by 8 bases, leaving 12 bases between them. The germline V gene encodes CDR1 KGHSH and CDR2 LQKENI. The receptor was derived from a woman in her 30s in good health. The specimen was memory CD4+ T cells sorted from blood. The subset was: CD45RA-negative fraction. V gene TRBV18 combines with J gene TRBJ1-4; no reliable D call. The CDR3 DNA sequence: TGTGCCAGCTCACCAGCTTATAACGACGAAAAACTGTTTTTT. Translated, it gives CASSPAYNDEKLFF.